This T cell receptor (beta chain) was sequenced during a study of T cell responses to AZD1222 COVID-19 vaccine. This CDR3 comprises 16 residues. Germline V lookup: CDR1 ENHRY, CDR2 SYGVKD. Trimming shortened V by 0 bases and J by 4 bases, and 13 bases separated the two germline ends. Profiling relied on immunoSEQ multiplex PCR, and the TCRdb table lists in-frame clones only, not all of them. In the table there are 150,000 to 200,000 clones, 75% to 90% of which are singletons. This chain connects TRBV10-3 to TRBJ1-5; perhaps TRBD1 as D (5 bases). The TCR was taken from an adult in good health. The material was peripheral blood, obtained on day 0 of MenACWY control vaccination. CDR3 DNA: TGTGCCATCAGTGAGTCGGGCAGGGTAGGTAATCAGCCCCAGCATTTT. Protein: CAISESGRVGNQPQHF.